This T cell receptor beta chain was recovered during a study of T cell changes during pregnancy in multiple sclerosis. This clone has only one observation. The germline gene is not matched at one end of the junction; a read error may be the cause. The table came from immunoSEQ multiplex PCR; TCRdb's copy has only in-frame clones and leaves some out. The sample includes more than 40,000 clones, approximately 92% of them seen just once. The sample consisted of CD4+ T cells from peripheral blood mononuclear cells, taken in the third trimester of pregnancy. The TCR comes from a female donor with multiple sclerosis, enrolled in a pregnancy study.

This CDR3 reads CASSLPIPTGGCTF. CDR3 DNA sequence: TGTGCCAGCAGTTTACCCATTCCTACAGGGGGCTGCACCTTC. The V and J genes are TRBV28 and TRBJ1-2; TRBD1 aligns across 9 bases. Germline CDR1 and CDR2: MDHEN and SYDVKM. This CDR3 is built from 14 residues.